This TCR beta chain originates from a study of T cells in Graves' hyperthyroidism and ophthalmopathy. V lost 4 bases, J lost 6 bases, and 13 bases lay in between. This CDR3 comprises 13 residues. Germline V gene sequence: CDR1 MDHEN, CDR2 SYDVKM. This clonotype has a count of ten or more. TCR beta CDR3 region amplification was performed from RNA transcripts. An initial round of RT-PCR targeting the TCR CDR3 relied on the HTBI primer set. TCRdb independently ran MiXCR on the multiplex PCR reads; one entry per CDR3 protein. The sample lists about 360,000 distinct CDR3 sequences, less than 15% occurring once. Subjects aged 18 to 65 presented with newly diagnosed hyperthyroidism of less than 2 months' duration. Uncontrolled infection, other autoimmune disease, pregnancy and lactation each barred patients from inclusion. An approximately 10 ml volume of fresh peripheral blood provided the PBMCs.

The sequencing sample was made of blood. The clonotype originates from a woman aged 18-30 years with Graves' hyperthyroidism. The V gene is TRBV28, the J gene TRBJ2-7; TRBD1 might be the D (6 bases). CDR3 residues: CASSYNRVGEQYF. CDR3 nucleotide sequence: TGTGCCAGCAGTTACAACAGGGTAGGCGAGCAGTACTTC.